This TCR beta chain was identified during a study of molecular identifiers for immune sequencing clone quantification. Previously described methods and listed TCR primers were used for bulk TCR libraries. From the PCR reads, TCRdb called clonotypes with MiXCR, one entry per CDR3 protein. The sample shows 65,000 or so distinct CDR3 sequences, roughly 18% of them seen only once. Broader study findings: Spiked TCR RNA from one Jurkat cell reportedly showed up when mixed among 800,000 to 1,000,000 naive cells.

This clonotype turned up a few times. Its antigen is currently unknown. Preparation of naive CD8 libraries involved roughly 18,000 to 1,100,000 sorted cells and 10%, 30% or 50% RNA. When naive CD8 T cells were sorted, they were gated as CD8+CD4-CCR7+CD45RA+. This clonotype was obtained from a human donor in good health. Some libraries in this study had Jurkat cell RNA spiked in. Sequencing was done on a sample of naive CD8+ T cells from blood, with Jurkat cell RNA spiked in. Subset of the sample: FACS-sorted CD8+CD4-CCR7+CD45RA+ naive T cells.

The CDR3, as DNA: TGTGCCAGCTCACCTCCCAGCAACTACGAGCAGTACTTC. This codes for CASSPPSNYEQYF. The chain joins TRBV18 to TRBJ2-7; D unclear. Germline lookup yields CDR1 KGHSH and CDR2 LQKENI. V lost 3 bases, J lost 3 bases, and 9 bases lay in between. This CDR3 is built from 13 residues.